This entry describes one T cell receptor beta chain. This sample's treatment: randomized to nivolumab then ipilimumab (arm A) or the reverse (arm B). None of the patients previously received DNA-damaging chemotherapy. From thawed PBMCs, live CD3+CD8+ cells negative for CD19 and CD56 were sorted. CDR1 is LNHDA, CDR2 SQIVND, per germline (reference sequence). The CDR3 has 16 amino acids. V lost 4 bases, J lost 3 bases, and 16 bases lay in between. Sequencing used immunoSEQ multiplex PCR; TCRdb keeps in-frame clones, though not all of them. The table lists just under 20,000 clones, about 81% of them singletons. The sample is drawn from a study of sequential checkpoint blockade in melanoma. Overall study context: First-line arms were nivolumab then ipilimumab, or the reverse, randomized 1:1. Maintenance nivolumab came after either treatment sequence.

V gene TRBV19 combines with J gene TRBJ1-5, with D possibly TRBD1 on 5 matching bases. The TCR sequence derives from a human donor with melanoma. Here the sequenced sample was CD8+ T cells sorted from blood (inferred from file names), taken from a patient given nivolumab and ipilimumab in sequence. This CDR3 reads CASSTHLGGVNQPQHF. For the CDR3, the DNA is TGTGCCAGTAGTACTCATCTTGGGGGGGTCAATCAGCCCCAGCATTTT.